The sequence of this TCR beta chain was determined in a study of blood T cell repertoires in COVID-19. This clone has just one count. From germline, CDR1 is LGHNA and CDR2 YNFKEQ. J was trimmed by 2 bases and V by 0 bases; bases with no gene match: 10. This CDR3 has 18 amino acids. Assay used: immunoSEQ multiplex PCR; TCRdb lists only in-frame clones, some missing. The sample has 40,000 to 60,000 clones; more than 75% are singletons. The sample consisted of peripheral blood. This clonotype originated in a human donor in a cohort sampled during active COVID-19. The chain uses TRBV4-2 and TRBJ2-3; 8 nucleotides match TRBD2. CDR3 region: CASSQDWDSSGFTDTQYF. The DNA of the CDR3 is TGTGCCAGCAGCCAAGACTGGGACTCTAGCGGGTTCACAGATACGCAGTATTTT.